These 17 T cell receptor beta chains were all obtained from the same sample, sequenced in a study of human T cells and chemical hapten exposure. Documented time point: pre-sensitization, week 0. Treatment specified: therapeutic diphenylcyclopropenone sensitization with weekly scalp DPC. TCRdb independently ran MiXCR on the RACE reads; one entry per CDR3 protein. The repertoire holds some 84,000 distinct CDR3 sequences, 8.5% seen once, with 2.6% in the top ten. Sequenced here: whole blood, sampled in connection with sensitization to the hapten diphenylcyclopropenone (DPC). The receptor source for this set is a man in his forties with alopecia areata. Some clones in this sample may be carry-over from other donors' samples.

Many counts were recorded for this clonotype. DNA of the CDR3: TGTGCCAGCAGCGTATATCAGCCCCAGCATTTT. Its protein product is CASSVYQPQHF. This chain connects TRBV6-2 or TRBV6-3 to TRBJ1-5; no clear D. The CDR3 extends over 11 amino acids. V lost 6 bases and J lost 5, with 5 bases in between. Germline values: CDR1 MNHEY, CDR2 SVGEGT.

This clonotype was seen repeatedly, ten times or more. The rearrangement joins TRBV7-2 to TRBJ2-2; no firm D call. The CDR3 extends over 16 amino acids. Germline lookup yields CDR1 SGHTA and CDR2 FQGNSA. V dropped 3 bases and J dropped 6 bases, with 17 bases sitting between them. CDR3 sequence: CASSLYTPMVPGELFF. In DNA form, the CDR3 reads TGTGCCAGCAGCTTGTATACCCCGATGGTCCCCGGGGAGCTGTTTTTT.

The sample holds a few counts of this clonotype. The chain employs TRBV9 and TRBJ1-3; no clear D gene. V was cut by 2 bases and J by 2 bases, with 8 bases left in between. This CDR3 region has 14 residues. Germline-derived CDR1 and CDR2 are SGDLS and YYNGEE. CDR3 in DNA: TGTGCCAGCAGCGTTGGTGAGGCTGGAAACACCATATATTTT. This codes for CASSVGEAGNTIYF. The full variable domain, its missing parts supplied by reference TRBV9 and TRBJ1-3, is DSGVTQTPKHLITATGQRVTLRCSPRSGDLSVYWYQQSLDQGLQFLIQYYNGEERAKGNILERFSAQQFPDLHSELNLSSLELGDSALYFCASSVGEAGNTIYFGEGSWLTVV.

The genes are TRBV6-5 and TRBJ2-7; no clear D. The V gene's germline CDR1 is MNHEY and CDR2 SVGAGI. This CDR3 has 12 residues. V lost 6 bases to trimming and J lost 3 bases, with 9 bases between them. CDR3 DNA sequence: TGTGCCAGCAGATCCCCTGGCTACGAGCAGTACGTC. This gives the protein CASRSPGYEQYV.

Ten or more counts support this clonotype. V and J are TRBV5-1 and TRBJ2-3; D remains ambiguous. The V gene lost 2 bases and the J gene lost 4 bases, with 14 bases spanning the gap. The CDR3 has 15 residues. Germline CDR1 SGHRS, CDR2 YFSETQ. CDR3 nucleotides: TGCGCCAGCAGCTTTGAGGCTAGTGTCCCAGATACGCAGTATTTT. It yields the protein CASSFEASVPDTQYF. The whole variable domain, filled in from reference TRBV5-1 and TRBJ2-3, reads KAGVTQTPRYLIKTRGQQVTLSCSPISGHRSVSWYQQTPGQGLQFLFEYFSETQRNKGNFPGRFSGRQFSNSRSEMNVSTLELGDSALYLCASSFEASVPDTQYFGPGTRLTVL.

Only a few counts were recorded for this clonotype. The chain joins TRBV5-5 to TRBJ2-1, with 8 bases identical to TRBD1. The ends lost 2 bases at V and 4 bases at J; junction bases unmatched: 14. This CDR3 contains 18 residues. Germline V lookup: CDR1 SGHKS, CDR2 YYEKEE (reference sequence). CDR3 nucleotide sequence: TGTGCCAGCAGCTTTTCGGACAGGGTAAACTGGTTTTACAATGAGCAGTTCTTC. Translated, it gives CASSFSDRVNWFYNEQFF.

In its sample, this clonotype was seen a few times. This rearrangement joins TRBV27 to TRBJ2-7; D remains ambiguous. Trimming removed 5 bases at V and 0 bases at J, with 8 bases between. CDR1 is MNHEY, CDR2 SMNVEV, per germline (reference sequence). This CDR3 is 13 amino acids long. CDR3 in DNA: TGTGCCAGCAGTCCCTGGACCTCCTACGAGCAGTACTTC. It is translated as CASSPWTSYEQYF.

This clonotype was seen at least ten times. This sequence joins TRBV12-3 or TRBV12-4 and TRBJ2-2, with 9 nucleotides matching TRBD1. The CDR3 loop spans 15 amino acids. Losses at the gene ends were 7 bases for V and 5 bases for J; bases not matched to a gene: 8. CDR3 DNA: TGTGCCAGCATCAAGTCGACAGGGGGTACCGGGGAGCTGTTTTTT. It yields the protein CASIKSTGGTGELFF.

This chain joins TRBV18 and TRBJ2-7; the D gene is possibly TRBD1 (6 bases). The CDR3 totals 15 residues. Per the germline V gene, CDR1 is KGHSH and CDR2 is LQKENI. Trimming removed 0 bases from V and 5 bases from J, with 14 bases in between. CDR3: CASSPPSGVKDEQYF. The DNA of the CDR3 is TGTGCCAGCTCACCACCCTCAGGGGTAAAGGACGAGCAGTACTTC.

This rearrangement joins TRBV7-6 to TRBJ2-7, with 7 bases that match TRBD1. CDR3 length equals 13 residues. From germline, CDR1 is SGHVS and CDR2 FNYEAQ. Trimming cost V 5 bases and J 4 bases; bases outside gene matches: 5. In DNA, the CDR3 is TGTGCCAGCAGCAAACAGGGGCAGTACGAGCAGTACTTC. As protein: CASSKQGQYEQYF.

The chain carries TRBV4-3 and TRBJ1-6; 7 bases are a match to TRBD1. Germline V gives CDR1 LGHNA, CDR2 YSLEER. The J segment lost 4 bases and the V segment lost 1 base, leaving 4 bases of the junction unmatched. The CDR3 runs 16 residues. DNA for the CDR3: TGCGCCAGCAGCCAAGGCGGGACAGCATATAATTCACCCCTCCACTTT. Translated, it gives CASSQGGTAYNSPLHF.

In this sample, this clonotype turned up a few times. Here the CDR3 reads CASSSGVNTEAFF. The CDR3 DNA sequence: TGTGCCAGCAGCTCTGGGGTGAACACTGAAGCTTTCTTT. The rearrangement uses TRBV5-6 and TRBJ1-1; D unclear. This CDR3 contains 13 residues. Trimming took 3 bases from V and 0 from J, leaving 6 bases between them. Looked up from germline, CDR1 is SGHDT and CDR2 is YYEEEE.

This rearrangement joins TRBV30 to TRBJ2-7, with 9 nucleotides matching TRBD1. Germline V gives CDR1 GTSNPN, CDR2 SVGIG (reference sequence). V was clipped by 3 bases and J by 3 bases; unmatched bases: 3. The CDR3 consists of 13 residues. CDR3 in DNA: TGTGCCTGGAGCCGGGGACAGGGCTACGAGCAGTACGTC. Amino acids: CAWSRGQGYEQYV.

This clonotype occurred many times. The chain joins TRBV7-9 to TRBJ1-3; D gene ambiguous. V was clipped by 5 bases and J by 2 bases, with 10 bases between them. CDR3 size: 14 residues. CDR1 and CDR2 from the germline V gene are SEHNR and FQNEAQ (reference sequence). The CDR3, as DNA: TGTGCCAGCAGCCCCACCGGGGCTGGAAACACCATATATTTT. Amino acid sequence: CASSPTGAGNTIYF.

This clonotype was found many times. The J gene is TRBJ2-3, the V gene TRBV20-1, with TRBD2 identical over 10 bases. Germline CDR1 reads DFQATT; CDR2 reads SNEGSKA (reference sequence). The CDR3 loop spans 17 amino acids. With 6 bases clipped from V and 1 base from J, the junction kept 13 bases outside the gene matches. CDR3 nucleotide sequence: TGCAGTGCCTCTACCGCCGGACTAGCGGTAGGCACAGATACGCAGTATTTT. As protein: CSASTAGLAVGTDTQYF.

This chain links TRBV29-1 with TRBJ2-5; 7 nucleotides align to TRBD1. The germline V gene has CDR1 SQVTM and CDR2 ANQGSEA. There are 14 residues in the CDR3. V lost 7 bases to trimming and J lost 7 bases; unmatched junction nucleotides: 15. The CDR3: CSASRDSRSGTQYF. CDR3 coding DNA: TGCAGCGCCTCACGGGACAGCCGTTCGGGGACCCAGTACTTC.

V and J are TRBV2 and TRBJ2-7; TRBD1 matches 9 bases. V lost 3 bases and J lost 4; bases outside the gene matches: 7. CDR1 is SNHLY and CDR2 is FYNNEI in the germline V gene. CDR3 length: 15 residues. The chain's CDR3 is CASSDARTGEYEQYF. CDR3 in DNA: TGTGCCAGCAGTGATGCCAGGACAGGGGAATACGAGCAGTACTTC.